This T cell receptor (beta chain) originates from a study of CD8 T cells in Susac syndrome. Study-wide findings and caveats: It was acknowledged by the study that relatively few individuals were included in its TCR sequencing and HLA analysis.

Reverse transcription used about 0.45 to 1 ug RNA and random hexamers. An immunoSEQ multiplex PCR generated amplified TCR beta CDR3 products spanning 54 Vbeta and 13 Jbeta. TCRdb reprocessed the immunoSEQ multiplex PCR reads via MiXCR and lists one record per CDR3 protein. The sample lists under 200,000 distinct CDR3 sequences, approximately 93% occurring once. TCR beta sequencing was performed on blood CD8+ and CD4+ T cells. FACS enriched CD8+ TEMRA cells, while bulk CD8+ and CD4+ were negatively isolated. This CDR3 is built from 15 residues. The germline V gene encodes CDR1 SGHNT and CDR2 YYREEE (reference sequence). Deletions cut 1 base from V and 0 bases from J, with 10 bases between. A note on this clonotype: The target antigen is unknown.

This clonotype was obtained from a human donor in good health. Sequenced sample: CD4+ T cells from PBMCs. The rearrangement links TRBV5-4 to TRBJ1-1; D may be TRBD1 (5 bases). This CDR3 is CASSLLAGLNTEAFF. CDR3 bases: TGTGCCAGCAGCTTGTTGGCAGGGCTGAACACTGAAGCTTTCTTT.